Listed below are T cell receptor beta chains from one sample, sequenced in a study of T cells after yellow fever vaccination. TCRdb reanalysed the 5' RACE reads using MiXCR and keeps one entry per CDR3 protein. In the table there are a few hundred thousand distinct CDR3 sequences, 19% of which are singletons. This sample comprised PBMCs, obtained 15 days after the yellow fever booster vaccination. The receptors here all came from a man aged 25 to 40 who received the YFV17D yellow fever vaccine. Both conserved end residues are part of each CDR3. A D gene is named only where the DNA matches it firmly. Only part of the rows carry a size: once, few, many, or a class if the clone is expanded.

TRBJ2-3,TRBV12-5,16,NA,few,CASGSIVQQDGDTQYF,TGTGCTAGTGGTAGCATTGTACAGCAAGATGGAGATACGCAGTATTTT
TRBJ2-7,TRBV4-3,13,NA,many,CASSHHRGYEQYF,TGCGCCAGCAGCCACCACCGTGGGTACGAGCAGTACTTC
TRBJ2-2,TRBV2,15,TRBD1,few,CASSADRVRSGELFF,TGTGCCAGCAGTGCGGACAGGGTTCGTTCCGGGGAGCTGTTTTTT
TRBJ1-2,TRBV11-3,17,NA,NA,CASSSPGRILANYGYTF,TGTGCCAGCAGCTCTCCGGGACGGATCCTAGCTAACTATGGCTACACCTTC
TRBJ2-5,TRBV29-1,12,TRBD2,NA,CSDGTSRETQYF,TGCAGCGACGGGACTAGTCGGGAGACCCAGTACTTC
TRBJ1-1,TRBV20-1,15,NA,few,CSANSGAGLNTEAFF,TGCAGTGCCAACTCAGGGGCGGGGCTGAACACTGAAGCTTTCTTT
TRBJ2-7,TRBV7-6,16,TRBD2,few,CASSQASGRSEYEQYF,TGTGCCAGCAGCCAAGCTAGCGGGAGAAGTGAATACGAGCAGTACTTC
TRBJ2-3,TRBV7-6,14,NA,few,CASSLVTGTDTQYF,TGTGCCAGCAGCTTAGTCACAGGCACAGATACGCAGTATTTT
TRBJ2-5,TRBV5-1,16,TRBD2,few,CASSRRTSGREETQYF,TGCGCCAGCAGCCGCCGGACTAGCGGGAGGGAAGAGACCCAGTACTTC
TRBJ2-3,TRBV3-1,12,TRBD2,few,CASNGEGTKQYF,TGTGCCAGCAACGGGGAGGGTACGAAGCAGTATTTT
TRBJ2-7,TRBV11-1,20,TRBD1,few,CASTLELGTGGLKGRYEQYF,TGTGCCAGCACCTTAGAGTTAGGGACAGGGGGCTTGAAGGGCCGCTACGAGCAGTACTTC
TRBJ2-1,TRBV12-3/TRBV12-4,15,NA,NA,CASSPSGASYNEQFF,TGTGCCAGCAGTCCCTCGGGAGCCTCTTACAATGAGCAGTTCTTC